This TCR beta chain was sequenced during a study of blood T cell repertoires in COVID-19. Profiled with immunoSEQ multiplex PCR; TCRdb holds only in-frame clones, not every one. The repertoire holds under 75,000 clones, with around 82% as singletons. The CDR3 has 13 amino acids. Germline V gives CDR1 KGHSH, CDR2 LQKENI. Points on this clone: The junction and the germline gene differ at one end; a read error may be behind it. The identical CDR3 is also encoded by other nucleotide sequences in the sample.

V gene TRBV18 combines with J gene TRBJ1-5, with 7 nucleotides matching TRBD1. The sequence derives from a human donor in a cohort sampled during active COVID-19. The sequenced material came from peripheral blood. Written as DNA, the CDR3 is TGCGCCAGCTCAGGGGGGAGCAATCAGCCCCAGCATTTT. The encoded protein is CASSGGSNQPQHF.